This T cell receptor beta chain was recovered during a study of T cells in Graves' hyperthyroidism and ophthalmopathy. This CDR3 comprises 11 residues. Germline V gene data show CDR1 as GTSNPN and CDR2 as SVGIG (reference sequence). Template material for amplifying TCR beta CDR3 regions consisted of RNA transcripts. A set of HTBI primers served as the primers for a first-round RT-PCR of the TCR CDR3. One entry per CDR3 protein, called by TCRdb with MiXCR from the multiplex PCR reads. The profile covers around 300,000 distinct CDR3 sequences, with less than 30% appearing a single time and roughly 24% taken by the ten largest.

The V gene is TRBV30, the J gene TRBJ1-2; TRBD1 is a possible D gene (6 bases). This receptor was obtained from a man aged 40-50 years with Graves' hyperthyroidism that later progressed to Graves' ophthalmopathy. The sequenced material came from blood. CDR3 in amino acids: CSAGANYGYTF. The CDR3 bases are TGTTCGGCAGGGGCAAACTATGGCTACACCTTC. The full variable domain, rest sourced from reference TRBV30 and TRBJ1-2, is SQTIHQWPATLVQPVGSPLSLECTVEGTSNPNLYWYRQAAGRGLQLLFYSVGIGQISSEVPQNLSASRPQDRQFILSSKKLLLSDSGFYLCSAGANYGYTFGSGTRLTVV.